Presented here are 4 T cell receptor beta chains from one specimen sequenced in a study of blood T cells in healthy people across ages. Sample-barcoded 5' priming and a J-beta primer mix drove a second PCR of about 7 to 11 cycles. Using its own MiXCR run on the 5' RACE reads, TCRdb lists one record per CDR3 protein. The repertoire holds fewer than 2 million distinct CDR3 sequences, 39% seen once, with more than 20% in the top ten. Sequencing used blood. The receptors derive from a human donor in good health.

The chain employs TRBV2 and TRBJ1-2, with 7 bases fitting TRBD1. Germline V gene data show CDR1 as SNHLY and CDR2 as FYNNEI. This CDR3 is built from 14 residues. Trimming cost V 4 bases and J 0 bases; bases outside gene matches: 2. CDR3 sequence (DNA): TGTGCCAGCAGTGGGGGACAGCCTAACTATGGCTACACCTTC. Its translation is CASSGGQPNYGYTF. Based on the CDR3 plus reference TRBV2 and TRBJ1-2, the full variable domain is EPEVTQTPSHQVTQMGQEVILRCVPISNHLYFYWYRQILGQKVEFLVSFYNNEISEKSEIFDDQFSVERPDGSNFTLKIRSTKLEDSAMYFCASSGGQPNYGYTFGSGTRLTVV.

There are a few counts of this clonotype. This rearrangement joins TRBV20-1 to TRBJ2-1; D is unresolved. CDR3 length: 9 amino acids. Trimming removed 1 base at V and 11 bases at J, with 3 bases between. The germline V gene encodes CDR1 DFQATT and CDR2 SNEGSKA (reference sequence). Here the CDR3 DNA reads TGCAGTGCTAGAGCCCAGCAGTTCTTC. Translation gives CSARAQQFF.

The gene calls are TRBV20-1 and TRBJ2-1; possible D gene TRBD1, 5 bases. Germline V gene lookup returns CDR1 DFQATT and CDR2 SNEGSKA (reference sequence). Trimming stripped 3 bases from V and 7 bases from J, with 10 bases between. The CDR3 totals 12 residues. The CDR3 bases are TGCAGTGCTAGGGGCAGGGCGAATGAGCAGTTCTTC. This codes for CSARGRANEQFF.

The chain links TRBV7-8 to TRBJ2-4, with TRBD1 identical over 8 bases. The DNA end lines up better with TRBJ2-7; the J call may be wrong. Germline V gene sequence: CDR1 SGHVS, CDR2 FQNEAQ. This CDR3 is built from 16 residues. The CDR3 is CASSIQPQGATYEQYF. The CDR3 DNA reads TGTGCCAGCAGCATCCAGCCCCAGGGGGCTACATACGAGCAGTACTTC.